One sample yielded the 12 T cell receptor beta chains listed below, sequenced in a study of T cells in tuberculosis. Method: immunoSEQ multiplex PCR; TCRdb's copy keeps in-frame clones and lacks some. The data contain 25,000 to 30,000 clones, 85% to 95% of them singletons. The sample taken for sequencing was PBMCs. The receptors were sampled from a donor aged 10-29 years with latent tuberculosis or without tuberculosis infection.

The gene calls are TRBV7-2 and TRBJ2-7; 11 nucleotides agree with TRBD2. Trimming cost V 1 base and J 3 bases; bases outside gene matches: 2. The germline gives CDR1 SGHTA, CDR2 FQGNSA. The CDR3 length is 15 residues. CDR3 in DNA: TGTGCCAGCAGCTTAGGCGGACTAGCGGGCTACGAGCAGTACTTC. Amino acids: CASSLGGLAGYEQYF.

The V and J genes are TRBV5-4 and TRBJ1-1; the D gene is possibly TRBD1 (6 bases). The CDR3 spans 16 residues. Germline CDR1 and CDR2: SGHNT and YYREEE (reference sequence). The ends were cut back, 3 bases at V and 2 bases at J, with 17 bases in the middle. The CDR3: CASSYLVQGRNTEAFF. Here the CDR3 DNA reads TGTGCCAGCAGCTACTTGGTACAGGGTCGAAACACTGAAGCTTTCTTT.

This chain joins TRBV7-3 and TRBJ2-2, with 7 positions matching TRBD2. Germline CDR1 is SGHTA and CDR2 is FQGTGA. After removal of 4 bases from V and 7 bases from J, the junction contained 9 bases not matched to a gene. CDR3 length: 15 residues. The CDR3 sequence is CASSSRTREDGELFF. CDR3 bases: TGTGCCAGCAGCTCCAGGACTAGAGAGGACGGGGAGCTGTTTTTT.

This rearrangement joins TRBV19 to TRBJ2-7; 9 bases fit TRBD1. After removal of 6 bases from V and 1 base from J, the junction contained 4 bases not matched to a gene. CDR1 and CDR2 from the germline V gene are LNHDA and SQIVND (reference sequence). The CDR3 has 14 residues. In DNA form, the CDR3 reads TGTGCCAGTAGGGAGGACAGGGGTTCCTACGAGCAGTACTTC. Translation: CASREDRGSYEQYF.

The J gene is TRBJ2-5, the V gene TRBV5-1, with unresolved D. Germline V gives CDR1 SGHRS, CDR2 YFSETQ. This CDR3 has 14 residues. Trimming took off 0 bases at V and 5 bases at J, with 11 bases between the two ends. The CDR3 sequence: CASSLGVARETQYF. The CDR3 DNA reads TGCGCCAGCAGCTTGGGCGTAGCCCGGGAGACCCAGTACTTC.

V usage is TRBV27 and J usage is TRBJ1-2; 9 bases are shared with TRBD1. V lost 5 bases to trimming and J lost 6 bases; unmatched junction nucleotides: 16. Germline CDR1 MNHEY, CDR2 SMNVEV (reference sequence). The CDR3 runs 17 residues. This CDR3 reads CASSPLKTGGIYDGYTF. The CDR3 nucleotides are TGTGCCAGCAGTCCCCTAAAAACAGGGGGCATTTATGATGGCTACACCTTC.

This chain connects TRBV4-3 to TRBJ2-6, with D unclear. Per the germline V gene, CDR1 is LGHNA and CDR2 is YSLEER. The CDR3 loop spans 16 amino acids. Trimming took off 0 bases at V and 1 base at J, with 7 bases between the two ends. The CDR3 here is CASSQDPDSGANVLTF. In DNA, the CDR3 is TGCGCCAGCAGCCAAGATCCAGATTCTGGGGCCAACGTCCTGACTTTC.

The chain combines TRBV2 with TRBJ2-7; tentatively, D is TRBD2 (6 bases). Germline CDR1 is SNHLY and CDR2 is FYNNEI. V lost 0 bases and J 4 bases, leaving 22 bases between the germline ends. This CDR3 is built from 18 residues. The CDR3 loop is CASSEAAIWRGISYEQYF. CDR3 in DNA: TGTGCCAGCAGTGAAGCGGCTATATGGCGGGGCATATCATACGAGCAGTACTTC.

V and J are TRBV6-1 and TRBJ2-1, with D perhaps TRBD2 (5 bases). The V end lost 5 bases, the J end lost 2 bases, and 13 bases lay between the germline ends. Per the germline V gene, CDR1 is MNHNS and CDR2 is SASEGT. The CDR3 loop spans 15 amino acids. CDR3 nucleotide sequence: TGTGCCAGCAGTTCGCAGACGGGGACCTACAATGAGCAGTTCTTC. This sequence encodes CASSSQTGTYNEQFF.

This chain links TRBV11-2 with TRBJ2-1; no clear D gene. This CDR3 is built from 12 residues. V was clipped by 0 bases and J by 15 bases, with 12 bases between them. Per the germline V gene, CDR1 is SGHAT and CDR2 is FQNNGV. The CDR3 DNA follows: TGTGCCAGCAGCTTAGACGCAAGAGCTGGGTTCTTC. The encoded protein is CASSLDARAGFF.

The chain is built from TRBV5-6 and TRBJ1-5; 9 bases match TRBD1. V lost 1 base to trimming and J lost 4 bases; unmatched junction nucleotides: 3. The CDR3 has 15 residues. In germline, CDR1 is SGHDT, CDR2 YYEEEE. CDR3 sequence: CASSLWGTGNQPQHF. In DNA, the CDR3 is TGTGCCAGCAGCTTGTGGGGGACAGGGAATCAGCCCCAGCATTTT.

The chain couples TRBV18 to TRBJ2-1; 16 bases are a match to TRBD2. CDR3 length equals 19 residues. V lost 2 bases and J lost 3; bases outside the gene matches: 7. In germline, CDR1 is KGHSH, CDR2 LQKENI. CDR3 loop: CASSPNSGTSGRGYNEQFF. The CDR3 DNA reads TGTGCCAGCTCACCAAACTCCGGGACTAGCGGGAGGGGCTACAATGAGCAGTTCTTC.